Each of the 2 T cell receptor beta chains below was sequenced from the same sample in a study of T cells in Graves' hyperthyroidism and ophthalmopathy. Researchers took RNA transcripts and amplified the TCR beta CDR3 regions from them. Using the HTBI primer set, a first-round RT-PCR was run on the TCR CDR3. TCRdb reprocessed the multiplex PCR reads with MiXCR, giving one entry per CDR3 protein. Altogether some 510,000 distinct CDR3 sequences are present, more than 45% being singletons, with the ten largest covering about 7.9%. Sequencing was performed on peripheral blood or thyroid tissue (not recorded which). The origin of the receptors is a woman under 30 with Graves' hyperthyroidism.

A word on this clonotype: A single base separates this from a much larger clone, so it may be a read error. This sequence joins TRBV7-9 and TRBJ1-1, with TRBD1 as a possible D gene (5 bases). CDR1 is SEHNR, CDR2 FQNEAQ, per germline (reference sequence). The CDR3 spans 17 residues. Trimming stripped 4 bases from V and 4 bases from J, with 22 bases between. The CDR3 DNA is TGTGCCAGCAGCTCGTACAGGACGGGTAAGATCCTCACTGAAGCTTTCTTT. Its translation is CASSSYRTGKILTEAFF.

This clonotype was seen a handful of times. The junction differs from germline at one of its ends, possibly a read error. V is TRBV10-3 and J is TRBJ2-7, with TRBD1 as a possible D gene (5 bases). CDR3 length: 13 residues. Germline CDR1 is ENHRY and CDR2 is SYGVKD. In nucleotides, the CDR3 is TGTGCCAGCAGTGAACAGGCAACCTACGAGCAGTACTTC. Encoded protein: CASSEQATYEQYF.